This T cell receptor (beta chain) was sequenced for a study of cytomegalovirus exposure and HLA in healthy donors. A note on this clone: Its antigen remains unidentified.

Healthy bone marrow donors formed the donor group. Study-wide results and caveats: As a later analysis revealed, most CMV-associated TCR beta chains appeared HLA-restricted. In a later analysis, specific HLA alleles were associated with approximately 16,000 TCR beta sequences at a 0.05 false discovery rate. In a later analysis, a missense DCLRE1C variant was linked to TCR beta V- and J-gene trimming.

The PCR contained 60 Vbeta and 13 Jbeta primers. The assay was immunoSEQ multiplex PCR, and TCRdb's table has in-frame clones only and misses some. The sample records about 94,000 clones, about three quarters being singletons. Germline V lookup: CDR1 SGHVS, CDR2 FQNEAQ. Trimming took 2 bases from V and 4 from J; bases not matched to a gene: 10. The CDR3 length is 16 residues. This clonotype originated in a man aged 35 to 55 in good health and CMV-seropositive. The chain employs TRBV7-8 and TRBJ1-2, with 7 bases identical to TRBD1. Source material: PBMCs. In nucleotides, the CDR3 is TGTGCCAGCAGCTTAAGGACAGGAAGCCTAATCTATGGCTACACCTTC. It encodes CASSLRTGSLIYGYTF.